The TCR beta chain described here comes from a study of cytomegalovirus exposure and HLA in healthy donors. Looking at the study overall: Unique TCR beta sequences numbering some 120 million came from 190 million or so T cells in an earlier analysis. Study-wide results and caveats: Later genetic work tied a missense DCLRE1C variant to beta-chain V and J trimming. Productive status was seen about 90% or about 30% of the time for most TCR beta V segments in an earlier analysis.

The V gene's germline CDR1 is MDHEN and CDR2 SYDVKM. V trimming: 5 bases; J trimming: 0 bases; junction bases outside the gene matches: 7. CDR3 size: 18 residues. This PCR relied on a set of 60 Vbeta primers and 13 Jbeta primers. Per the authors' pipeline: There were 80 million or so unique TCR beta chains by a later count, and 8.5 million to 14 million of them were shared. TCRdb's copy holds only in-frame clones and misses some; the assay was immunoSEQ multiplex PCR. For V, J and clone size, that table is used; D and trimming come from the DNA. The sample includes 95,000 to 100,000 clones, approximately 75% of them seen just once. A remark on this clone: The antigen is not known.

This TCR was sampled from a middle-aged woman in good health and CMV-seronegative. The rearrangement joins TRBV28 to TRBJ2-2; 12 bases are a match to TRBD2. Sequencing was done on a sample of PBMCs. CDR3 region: CASSPSGRVLTNTGELFF. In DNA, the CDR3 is TGTGCCAGCAGTCCTAGCGGGAGGGTCCTTACGAACACCGGGGAGCTGTTTTTT.